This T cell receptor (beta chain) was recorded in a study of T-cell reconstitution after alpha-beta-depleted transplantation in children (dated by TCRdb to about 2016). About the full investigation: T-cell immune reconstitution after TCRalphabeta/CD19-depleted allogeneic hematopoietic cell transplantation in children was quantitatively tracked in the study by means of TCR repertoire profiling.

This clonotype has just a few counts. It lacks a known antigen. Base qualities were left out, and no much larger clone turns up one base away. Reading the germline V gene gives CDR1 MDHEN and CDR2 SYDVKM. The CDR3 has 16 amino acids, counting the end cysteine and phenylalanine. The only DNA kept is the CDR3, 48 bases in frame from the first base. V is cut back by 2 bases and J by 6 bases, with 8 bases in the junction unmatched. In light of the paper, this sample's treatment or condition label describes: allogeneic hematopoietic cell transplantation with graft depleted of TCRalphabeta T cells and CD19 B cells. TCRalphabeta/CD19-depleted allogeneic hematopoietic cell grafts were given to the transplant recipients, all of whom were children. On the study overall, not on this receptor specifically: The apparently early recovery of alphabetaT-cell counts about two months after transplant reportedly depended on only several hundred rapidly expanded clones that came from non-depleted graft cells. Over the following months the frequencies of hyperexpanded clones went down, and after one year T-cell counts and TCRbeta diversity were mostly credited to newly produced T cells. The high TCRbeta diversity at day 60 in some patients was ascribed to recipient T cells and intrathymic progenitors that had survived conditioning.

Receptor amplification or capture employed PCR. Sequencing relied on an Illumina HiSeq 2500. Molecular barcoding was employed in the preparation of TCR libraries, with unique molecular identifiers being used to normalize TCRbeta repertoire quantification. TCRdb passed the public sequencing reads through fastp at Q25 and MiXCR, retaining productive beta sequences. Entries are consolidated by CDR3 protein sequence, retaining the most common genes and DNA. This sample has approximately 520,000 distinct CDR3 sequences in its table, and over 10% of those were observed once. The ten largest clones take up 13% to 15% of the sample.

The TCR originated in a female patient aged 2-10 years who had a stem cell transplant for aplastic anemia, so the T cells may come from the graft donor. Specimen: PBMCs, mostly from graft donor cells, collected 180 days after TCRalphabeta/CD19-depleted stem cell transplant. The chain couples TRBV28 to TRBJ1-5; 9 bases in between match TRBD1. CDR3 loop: CASSLGPGQGTQPQHF. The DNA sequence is TGTGCCAGCAGTTTAGGTCCGGGACAGGGAACTCAGCCCCAGCATTTT. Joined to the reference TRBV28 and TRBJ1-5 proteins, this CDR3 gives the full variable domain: DVKVTQSSRYLVKRTGEKVFLECVQDMDHENMFWYRQDPGLGLRLIYFSYDVKMKEKGDIPEGYSVSREKKERFSLILESASTNQTSMYLCASSLGPGQGTQPQHFGDGTRLSIL.